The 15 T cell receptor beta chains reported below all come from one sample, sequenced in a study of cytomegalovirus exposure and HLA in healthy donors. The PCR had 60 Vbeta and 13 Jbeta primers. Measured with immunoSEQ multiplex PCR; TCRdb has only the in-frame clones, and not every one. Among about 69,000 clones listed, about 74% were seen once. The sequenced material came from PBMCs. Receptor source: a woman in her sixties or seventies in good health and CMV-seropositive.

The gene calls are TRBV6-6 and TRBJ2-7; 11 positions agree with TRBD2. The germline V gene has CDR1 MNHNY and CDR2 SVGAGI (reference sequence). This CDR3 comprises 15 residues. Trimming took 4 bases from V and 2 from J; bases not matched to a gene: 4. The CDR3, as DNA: TGTGCCAGCAGTTCTAGCGGGGGGACTACCTACGAGCAGTACTTC. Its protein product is CASSSSGGTTYEQYF.

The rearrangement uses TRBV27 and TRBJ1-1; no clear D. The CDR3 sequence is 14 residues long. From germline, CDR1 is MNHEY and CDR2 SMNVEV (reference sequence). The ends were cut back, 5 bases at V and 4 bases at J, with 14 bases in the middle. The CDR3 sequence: CASSMTVGGTEAFF. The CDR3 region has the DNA TGTGCCAGCAGTATGACGGTAGGAGGCACTGAAGCTTTCTTT.

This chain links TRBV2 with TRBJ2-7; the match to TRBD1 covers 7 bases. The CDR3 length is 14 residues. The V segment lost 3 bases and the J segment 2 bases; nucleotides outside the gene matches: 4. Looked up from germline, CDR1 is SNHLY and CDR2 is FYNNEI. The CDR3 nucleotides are TGTGCCAGCAGTGACAGGCAGGGGGCCTACGAGCAGTACTTC. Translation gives CASSDRQGAYEQYF.

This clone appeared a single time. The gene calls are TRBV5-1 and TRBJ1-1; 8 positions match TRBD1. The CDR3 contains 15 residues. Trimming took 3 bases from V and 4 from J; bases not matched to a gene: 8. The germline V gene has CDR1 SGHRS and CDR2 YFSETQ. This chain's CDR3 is CASSSYGQGGTEAFF. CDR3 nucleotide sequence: TGCGCCAGCAGCTCATACGGACAGGGAGGCACTGAAGCTTTCTTT.

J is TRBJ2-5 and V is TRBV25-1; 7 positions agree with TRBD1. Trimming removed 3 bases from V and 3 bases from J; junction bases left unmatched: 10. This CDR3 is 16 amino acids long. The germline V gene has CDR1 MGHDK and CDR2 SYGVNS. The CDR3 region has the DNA TGTGCCAGCAGTGATCCACGGACAGGAAGGAAAGAGACCCAGTACTTC. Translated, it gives CASSDPRTGRKETQYF.

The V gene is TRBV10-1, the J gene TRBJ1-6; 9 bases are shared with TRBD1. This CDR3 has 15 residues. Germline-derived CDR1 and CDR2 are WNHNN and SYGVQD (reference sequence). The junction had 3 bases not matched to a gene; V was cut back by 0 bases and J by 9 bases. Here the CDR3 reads CASSESGQGSSPLHF. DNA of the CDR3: TGCGCCAGCAGTGAGTCTGGACAGGGGAGTTCACCCCTCCACTTT.

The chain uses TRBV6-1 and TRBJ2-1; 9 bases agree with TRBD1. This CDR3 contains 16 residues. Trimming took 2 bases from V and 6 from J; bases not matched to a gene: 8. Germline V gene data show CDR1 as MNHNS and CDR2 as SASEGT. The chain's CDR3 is CASSESMGQGSNEQFF. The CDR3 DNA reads TGTGCCAGCAGTGAAAGTATGGGACAGGGAAGCAATGAGCAGTTCTTC.

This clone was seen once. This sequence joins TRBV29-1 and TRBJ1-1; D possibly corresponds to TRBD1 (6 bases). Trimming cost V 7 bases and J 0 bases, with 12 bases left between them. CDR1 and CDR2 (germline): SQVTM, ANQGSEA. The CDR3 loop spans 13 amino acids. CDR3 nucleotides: TGCAGCGCCCAGGGGTCTTTGAACACTGAAGCTTTCTTT. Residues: CSAQGSLNTEAFF. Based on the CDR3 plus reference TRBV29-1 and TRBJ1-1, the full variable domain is SAVISQKPSRDICQRGTSLTIQCQVDSQVTMMFWYRQQPGQSLTLIATANQGSEATYESGFVIDKFPISRPNLTFSTLTVSNMSPEDSSIYLCSAQGSLNTEAFFGQGTRLTVV.

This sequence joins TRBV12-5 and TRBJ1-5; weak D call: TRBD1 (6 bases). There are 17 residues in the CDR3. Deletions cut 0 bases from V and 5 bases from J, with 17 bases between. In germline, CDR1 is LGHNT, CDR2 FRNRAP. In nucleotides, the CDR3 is TGTGCTAGTGGTTTGGTATTGGGGCATCCAGGGGATCAGCCCCAGCATTTT. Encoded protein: CASGLVLGHPGDQPQHF.

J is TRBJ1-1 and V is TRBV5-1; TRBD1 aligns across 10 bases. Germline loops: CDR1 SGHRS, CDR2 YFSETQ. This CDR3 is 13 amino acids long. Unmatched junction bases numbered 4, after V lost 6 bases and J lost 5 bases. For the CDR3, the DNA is TGCGCCAGCAAGGGACAGGGGTTAACTGAAGCTTTCTTT. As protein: CASKGQGLTEAFF.

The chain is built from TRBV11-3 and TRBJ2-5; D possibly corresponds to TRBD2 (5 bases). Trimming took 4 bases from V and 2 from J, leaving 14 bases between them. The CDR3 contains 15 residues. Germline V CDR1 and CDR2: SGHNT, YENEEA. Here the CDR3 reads CASSSSWRAQETQYF. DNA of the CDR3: TGTGCCAGCAGCTCCTCCTGGCGGGCGCAAGAGACCCAGTACTTC.

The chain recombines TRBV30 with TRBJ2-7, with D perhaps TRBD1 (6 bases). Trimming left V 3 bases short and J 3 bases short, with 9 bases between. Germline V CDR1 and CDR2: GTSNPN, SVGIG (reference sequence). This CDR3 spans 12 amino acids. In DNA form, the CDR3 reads TGTGCCTGGAGGGACAGAAACTACGAGCAGTACTTC. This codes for CAWRDRNYEQYF.

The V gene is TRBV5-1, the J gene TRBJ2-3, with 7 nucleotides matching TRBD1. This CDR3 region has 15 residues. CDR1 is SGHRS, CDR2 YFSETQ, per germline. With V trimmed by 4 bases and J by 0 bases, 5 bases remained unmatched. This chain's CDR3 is CASSIKGQSTDTQYF. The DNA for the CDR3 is TGCGCCAGCAGCATCAAGGGACAGAGCACAGATACGCAGTATTTT. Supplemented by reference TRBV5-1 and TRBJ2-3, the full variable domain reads KAGVTQTPRYLIKTRGQQVTLSCSPISGHRSVSWYQQTPGQGLQFLFEYFSETQRNKGNFPGRFSGRQFSNSRSEMNVSTLELGDSALYLCASSIKGQSTDTQYFGPGTRLTVL.

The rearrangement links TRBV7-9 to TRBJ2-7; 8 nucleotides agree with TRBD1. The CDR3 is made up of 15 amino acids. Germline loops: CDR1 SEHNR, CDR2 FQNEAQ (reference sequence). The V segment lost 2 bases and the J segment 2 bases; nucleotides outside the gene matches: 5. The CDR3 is CASSLSDRAAYEQYF. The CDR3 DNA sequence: TGTGCCAGCAGCTTATCGGACAGGGCTGCCTACGAGCAGTACTTC.

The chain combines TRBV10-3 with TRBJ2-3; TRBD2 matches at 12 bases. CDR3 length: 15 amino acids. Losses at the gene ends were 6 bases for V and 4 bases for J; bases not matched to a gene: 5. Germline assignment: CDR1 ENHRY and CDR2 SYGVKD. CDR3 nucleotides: TGTGCCATCAGCCTGACTAGCGGGGGTTCAGATACGCAGTATTTT. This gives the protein CAISLTSGGSDTQYF.